Below, one T cell receptor beta chain is given with its context. Its antigen remains unidentified. These data are taken from a study of Ad26.COV2.S vaccination and SARS-CoV-2 variants. As to treatment: some 20 received Ad26.COV2.S at low or high dose, single or two shots; 5 received placebo; per-sample allocation not given. All samples were drawn on day 63, counting from the first vaccine or placebo injection. Its platform was an Ad26 vector, and its expressed antigen was Wuhan-strain SARS-CoV-2 spike. The protocol was immunoSEQ multiplex PCR, while the TCRdb copy is restricted to in-frame clones and leaves out a portion. Here the sample spans about 260,000 clones, around 85% being singletons. Points from the study as a whole: Placebo recipients and vaccine recipients were similar in non-spike TCR breadth. The analyses of TCR breadth and depth may have understated the size of total T cell responses.

Per germline, CDR1 LGHNA and CDR2 YSLEER. After removal of 4 bases from V and 5 bases from J, the junction contained 1 base not matched to a gene. This CDR3 has 14 amino acids. The chain has TRBV4-3 and TRBJ2-2; 10 bases fit TRBD1. The source material was peripheral blood, sampled in a trial of Ad26.COV2.S vaccine versus placebo. The origin of this receptor is a person between 18 and 59 years old who received the Ad26.COV2.S COVID-19 vaccine or a placebo. CDR3 coding DNA: TGCGCCAGCAGCCGGACAGGGGGTACCGGGGAGCTGTTTTTT. It translates to CASSRTGGTGELFF.